The sequence of this T cell receptor beta chain was determined in a study of cytotoxic CD8 clonotypes in ibrutinib-treated CLL. Overall study: Overall, some 25 responses were partial and 2 complete; following median about 70 months, about 14 patients stayed remitted and some 12 progressed.

Clones were sequenced by immunoSEQ multiplex PCR, and TCRdb holds only the in-frame ones, with some missing. Of about 300,000 clones listed, roughly 76% are singletons. Investigators sourced 1.5 to 2.5 micrograms of genomic DNA from cryopreserved PBMCs for TCR beta libraries. Germline V gene sequence: CDR1 SGDLS, CDR2 YYNGEE. The CDR3 extends over 15 amino acids. Trimming stripped 0 bases from V and 7 bases from J, with 16 bases between. The TCR originated in a human donor with chronic lymphocytic leukemia. Sequenced material: PBMCs, taken at disease progression, from a patient treated with ibrutinib. The rearrangement uses TRBV9 and TRBJ2-5, with D possibly being TRBD2 (7 bases). The CDR3 DNA is TGTGCCAGCAGCGTAGATGGGGGGGCAAGAGTGACCCAGTACTTC. Translated, it gives CASSVDGGARVTQYF.